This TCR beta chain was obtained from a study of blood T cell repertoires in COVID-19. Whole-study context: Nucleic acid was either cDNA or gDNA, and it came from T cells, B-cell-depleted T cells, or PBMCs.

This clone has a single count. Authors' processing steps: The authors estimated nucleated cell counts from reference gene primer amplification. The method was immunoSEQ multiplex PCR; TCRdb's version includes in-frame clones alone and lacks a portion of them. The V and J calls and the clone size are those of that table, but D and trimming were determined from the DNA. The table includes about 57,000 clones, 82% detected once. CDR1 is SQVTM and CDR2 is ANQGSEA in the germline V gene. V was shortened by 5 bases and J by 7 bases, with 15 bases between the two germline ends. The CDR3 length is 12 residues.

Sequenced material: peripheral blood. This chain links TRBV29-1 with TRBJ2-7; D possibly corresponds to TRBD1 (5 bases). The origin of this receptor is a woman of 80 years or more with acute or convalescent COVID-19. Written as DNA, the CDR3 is TGCAGCGTTTTCCTAACCTCAGGGGAGCAGTACTTC. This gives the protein CSVFLTSGEQYF.